The sequence of this T cell receptor (beta chain) was determined in a study of vaccination and CD4 T cells after COVID-19. As for this clonotype: Its antigen is still unknown.

Treatment of the sample: roughly 10-day PBMC culture with coronavirus spike peptide pools or control peptides (ViraFEST assay). This CDR3 spans 18 amino acids. V shed 5 bases and J 0 bases; nucleotides not matched to a gene: 10. The V gene's germline CDR1 is MNHEY and CDR2 SVGEGT. The Oncomine TCR Beta short-read assay sequenced DNA from cultured CD4+ T cells. Using its own MiXCR run on the PCR reads, TCRdb lists one record per CDR3 protein. The sample carries about 9,600 distinct CDR3 sequences, roughly 25% recorded once. Sequencing used CD4+ T cells from blood, cultured in vitro, obtained after SARS-CoV-2 vaccination. The chain couples TRBV6-2 or TRBV6-3 to TRBJ2-1; 10 nucleotides agree with TRBD2. The clonotype was recovered from a human donor who had recovered from COVID-19. The CDR3 DNA reads as TGTGCCAGCAGTACGCGGGGGGGACTAGCGCGCTCCTACAATGAGCAGTTCTTC. Translated: CASSTRGGLARSYNEQFF.